The T cell receptor beta chain described here comes from a study of cytomegalovirus exposure and HLA in healthy donors. The PCR had 60 Vbeta and 13 Jbeta primers. TCRdb keeps only in-frame clones here, not all; method: immunoSEQ multiplex PCR. Among under 250,000 clones listed, around 86% were seen once. Trimming shortened V by 7 bases and J by 2 bases, and 16 bases separated the two germline ends. The CDR3 is made up of 15 amino acids. Germline CDR1 is MNHEY and CDR2 is SMNVEV (reference sequence). This clonotype was obtained from a woman between 45 and 65 years old in good health and CMV-seropositive. The chain links TRBV27 to TRBJ2-3; D is perhaps TRBD2 (7 bases). Sequencing used PBMCs. CDR3 in DNA: TGTGCCAGCACCCGCGGGGGCCCTCTCACAGATACGCAGTATTTT. Translation: CASTRGGPLTDTQYF.